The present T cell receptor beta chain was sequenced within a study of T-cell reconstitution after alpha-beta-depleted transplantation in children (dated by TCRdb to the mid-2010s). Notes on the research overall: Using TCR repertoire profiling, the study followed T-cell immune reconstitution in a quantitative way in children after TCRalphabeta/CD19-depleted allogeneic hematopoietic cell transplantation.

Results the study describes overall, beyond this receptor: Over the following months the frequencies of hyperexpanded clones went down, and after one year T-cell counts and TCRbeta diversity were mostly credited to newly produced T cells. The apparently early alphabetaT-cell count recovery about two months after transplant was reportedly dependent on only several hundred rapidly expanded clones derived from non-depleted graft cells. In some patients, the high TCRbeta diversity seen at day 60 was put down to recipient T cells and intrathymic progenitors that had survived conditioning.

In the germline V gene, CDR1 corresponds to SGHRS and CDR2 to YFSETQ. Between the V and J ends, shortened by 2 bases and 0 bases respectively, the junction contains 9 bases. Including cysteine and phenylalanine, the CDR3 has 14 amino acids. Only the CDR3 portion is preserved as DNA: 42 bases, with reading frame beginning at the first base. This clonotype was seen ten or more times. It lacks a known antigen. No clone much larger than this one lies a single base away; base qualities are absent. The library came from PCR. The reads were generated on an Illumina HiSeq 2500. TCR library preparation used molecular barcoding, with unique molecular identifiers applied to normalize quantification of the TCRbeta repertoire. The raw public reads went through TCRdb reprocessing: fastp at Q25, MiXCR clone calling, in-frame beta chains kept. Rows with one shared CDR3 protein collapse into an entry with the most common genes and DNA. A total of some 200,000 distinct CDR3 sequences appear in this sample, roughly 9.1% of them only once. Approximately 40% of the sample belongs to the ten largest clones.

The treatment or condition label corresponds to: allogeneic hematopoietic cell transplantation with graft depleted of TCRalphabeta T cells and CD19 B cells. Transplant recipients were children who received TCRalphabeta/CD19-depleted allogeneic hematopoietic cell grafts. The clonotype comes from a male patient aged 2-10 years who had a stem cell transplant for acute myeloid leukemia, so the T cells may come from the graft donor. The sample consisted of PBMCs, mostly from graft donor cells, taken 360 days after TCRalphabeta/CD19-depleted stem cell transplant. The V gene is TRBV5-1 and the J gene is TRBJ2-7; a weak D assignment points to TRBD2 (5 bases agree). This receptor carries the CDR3 CASSLGLSSYEQYF. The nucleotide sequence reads TGCGCCAGCAGCTTAGGACTGAGCTCCTACGAGCAGTACTTC. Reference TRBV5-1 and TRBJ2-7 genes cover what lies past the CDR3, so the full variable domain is KAGVTQTPRYLIKTRGQQVTLSCSPISGHRSVSWYQQTPGQGLQFLFEYFSETQRNKGNFPGRFSGRQFSNSRSEMNVSTLELGDSALYLCASSLGLSSYEQYFGPGTRLTVT.